This T cell receptor (beta chain) is drawn from a study of CD8+ T cells in alopecia areata. The sample holds a few counts of this clone. The antigen remains unidentified. cDNA serving as the sequencing template came from extracted, reverse transcribed RNA. Generated by immunoSEQ multiplex PCR, the TCRdb table keeps only in-frame clones and is missing some. The sample lists roughly 170,000 clones, around 50% occurring once. Patients with alopecia areata provided lesional scalp punch biopsies as well as peripheral blood. T lymphocytes (CD4+ and CD8+) were sorted from PBMCs. Study observations and caveats: Sequence data from scalp samples additionally include resident alphabeta T cells of normal skin. Mice showed TCR sharing more clearly than patients did, possibly owing to HLA.

The CDR3 totals 18 residues. The V gene's germline CDR1 is KGHSH and CDR2 LQKENI. Unmatched junction bases numbered 11, after V lost 0 bases and J lost 7 bases. This sample comprised CD4+ T cells sorted from blood, obtained at week 0. The clonotype was recovered from a human donor with alopecia areata. J is TRBJ2-5 and V is TRBV18; 13 nucleotides agree with TRBD2. The CDR3 region is CASSPPGTSGVSLRTQYF. CDR3 coding DNA: TGTGCCAGCTCACCACCCGGGACTAGCGGGGTCAGCCTCAGGACCCAGTACTTC.